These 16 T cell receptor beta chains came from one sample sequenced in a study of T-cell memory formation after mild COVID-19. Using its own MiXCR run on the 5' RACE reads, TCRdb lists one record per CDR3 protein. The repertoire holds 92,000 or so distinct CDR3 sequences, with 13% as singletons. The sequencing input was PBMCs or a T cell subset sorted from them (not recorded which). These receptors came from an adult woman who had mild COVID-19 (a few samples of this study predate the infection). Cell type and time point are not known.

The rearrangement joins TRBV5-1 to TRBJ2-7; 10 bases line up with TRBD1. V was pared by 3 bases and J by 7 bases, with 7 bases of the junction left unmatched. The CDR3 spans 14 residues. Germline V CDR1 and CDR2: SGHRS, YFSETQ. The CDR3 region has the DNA TGCGCCAGCAGCTCCGGGACAGGGGTTAGGGAGCAGTACTTC. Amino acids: CASSSGTGVREQYF.

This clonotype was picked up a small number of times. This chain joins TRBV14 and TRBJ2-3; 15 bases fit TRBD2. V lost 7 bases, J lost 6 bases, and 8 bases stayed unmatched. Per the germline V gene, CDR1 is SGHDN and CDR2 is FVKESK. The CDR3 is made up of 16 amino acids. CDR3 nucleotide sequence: TGTGCCAGCAACCTAGGGACTAGCGGGGGGCCTGATACGCAGTATTTT. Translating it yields CASNLGTSGGPDTQYF.

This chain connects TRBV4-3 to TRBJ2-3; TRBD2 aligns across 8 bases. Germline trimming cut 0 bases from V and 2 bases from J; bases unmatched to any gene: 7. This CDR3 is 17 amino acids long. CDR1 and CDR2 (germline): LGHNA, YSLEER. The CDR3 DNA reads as TGCGCCAGCAGCCAAGATTTTCTAGCGGGTCTCACAGATACGCAGTATTTT. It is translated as CASSQDFLAGLTDTQYF.

The CDR3 region has the DNA TGTGCCAGCAGCTTGGCCCACGAGCAGTACTTC. This encodes CASSLAHEQYF. J is TRBJ2-7 and V is TRBV5-5; D remains ambiguous. V gave up 0 bases and J gave up 5 bases, with 3 bases separating them. This CDR3 contains 11 residues. Germline CDR1 reads SGHKS; CDR2 reads YYEKEE (reference sequence). The full variable domain, in which reference TRBV5-5 and TRBJ2-7 provide the parts outside the CDR3, is DAGVTQSPTHLIKTRGQQVTLRCSPISGHKSVSWYQQVLGQGPQFIFQYYEKEERGRGNFPDRFSARQFPNYSSELNVNALLLGDSALYLCASSLAHEQYFGPGTRLTVT.

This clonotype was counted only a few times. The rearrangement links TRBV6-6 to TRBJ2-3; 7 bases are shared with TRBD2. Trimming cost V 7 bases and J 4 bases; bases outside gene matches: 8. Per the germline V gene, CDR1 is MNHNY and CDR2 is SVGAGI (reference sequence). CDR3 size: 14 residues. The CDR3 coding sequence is TGTGCCAGCACCGTAACTGGGGGGGCAGATACGCAGTATTTT. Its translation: CASTVTGGADTQYF.

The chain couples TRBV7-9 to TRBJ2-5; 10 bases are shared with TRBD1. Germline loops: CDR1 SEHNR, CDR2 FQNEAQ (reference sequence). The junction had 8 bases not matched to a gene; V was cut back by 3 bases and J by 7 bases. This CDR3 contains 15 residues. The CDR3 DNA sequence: TGTGCCAGCAGCTTCGCGGGACAGGGGTTAGTGACCCAGTACTTC. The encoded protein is CASSFAGQGLVTQYF. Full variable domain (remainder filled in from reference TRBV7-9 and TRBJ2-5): DTGVSQNPRHKITKRGQNVTFRCDPISEHNRLYWYRQTLGQGPEFLTYFQNEAQLEKSRLLSDRFSAERPKGSFSTLEIQRTEQGDSAMYLCASSFAGQGLVTQYFGPGTRLLVL.

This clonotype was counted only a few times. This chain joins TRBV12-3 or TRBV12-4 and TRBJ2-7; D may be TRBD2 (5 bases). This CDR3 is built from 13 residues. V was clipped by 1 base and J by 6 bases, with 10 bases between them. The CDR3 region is CASSLGGEGEQYF. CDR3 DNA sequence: TGTGCCAGCAGTTTAGGGGGAGAGGGCGAGCAGTACTTC.

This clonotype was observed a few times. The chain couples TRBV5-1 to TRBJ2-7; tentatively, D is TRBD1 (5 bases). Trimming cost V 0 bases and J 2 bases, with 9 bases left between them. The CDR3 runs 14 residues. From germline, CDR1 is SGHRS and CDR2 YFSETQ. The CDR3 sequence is CASSLGDSTYEQYF. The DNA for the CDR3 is TGCGCCAGCAGCTTGGGCGACAGCACCTACGAGCAGTACTTC.

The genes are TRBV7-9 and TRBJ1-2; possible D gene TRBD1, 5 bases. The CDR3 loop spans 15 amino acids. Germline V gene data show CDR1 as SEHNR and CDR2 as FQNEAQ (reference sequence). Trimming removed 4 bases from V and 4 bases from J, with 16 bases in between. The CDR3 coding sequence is TGTGCCAGCAGCTCAGGCCAGACAGCCCTCTATGGCTACACCTTC. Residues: CASSSGQTALYGYTF.

The CDR3 region is CATADSLNTGELFF. CDR3 nucleotides: TGTGCCACCGCAGACAGCCTGAACACCGGGGAGCTGTTTTTT. The chain combines TRBV24-1 with TRBJ2-2; D is possibly TRBD1 (5 bases). V was trimmed by 9 bases and J by 1 base, leaving 11 bases between them. This CDR3 has 14 residues. Germline CDR1 reads KGHDR; CDR2 reads SFDVKD.

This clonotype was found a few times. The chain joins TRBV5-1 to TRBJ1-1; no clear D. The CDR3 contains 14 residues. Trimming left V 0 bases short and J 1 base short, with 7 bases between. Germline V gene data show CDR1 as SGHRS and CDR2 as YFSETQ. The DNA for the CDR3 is TGCGCCAGCAGCTTGGTTTTAGAGAACACTGAAGCTTTCTTT. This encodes CASSLVLENTEAFF.

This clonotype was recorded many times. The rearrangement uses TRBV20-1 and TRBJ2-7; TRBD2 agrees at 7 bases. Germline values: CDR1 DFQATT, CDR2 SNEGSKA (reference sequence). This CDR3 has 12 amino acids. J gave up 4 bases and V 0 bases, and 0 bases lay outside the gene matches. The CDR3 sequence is CSARDGGYEQYF. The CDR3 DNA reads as TGCAGTGCTAGAGACGGGGGGTACGAGCAGTACTTC.

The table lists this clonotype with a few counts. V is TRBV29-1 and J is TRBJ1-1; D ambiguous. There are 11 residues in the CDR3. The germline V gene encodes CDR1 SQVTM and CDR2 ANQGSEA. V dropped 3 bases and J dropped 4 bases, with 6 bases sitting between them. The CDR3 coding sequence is TGCAGCGTTGAGGTGGGCACTGAAGCTTTCTTT. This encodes CSVEVGTEAFF.

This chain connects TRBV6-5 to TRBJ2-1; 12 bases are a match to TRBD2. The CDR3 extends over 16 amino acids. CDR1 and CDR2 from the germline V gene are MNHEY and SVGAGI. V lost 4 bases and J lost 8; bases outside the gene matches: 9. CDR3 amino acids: CASSSLRTSGTYEQFF. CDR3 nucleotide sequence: TGTGCCAGCAGTTCTTTGAGGACTAGCGGGACATATGAGCAGTTCTTC.

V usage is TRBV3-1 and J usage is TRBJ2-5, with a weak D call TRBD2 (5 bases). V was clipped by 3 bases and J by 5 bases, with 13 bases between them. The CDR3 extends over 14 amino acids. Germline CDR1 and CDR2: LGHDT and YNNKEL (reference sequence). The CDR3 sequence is CASSQPGEAETQYF. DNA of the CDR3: TGTGCCAGCAGCCAGCCCGGGGAAGCGGAGACCCAGTACTTC.

For the CDR3, the DNA is TGTGCCAGCAGCTTGGAGGGACACACAAACACCGGGGAGCTGTTTTTT. Its protein product is CASSLEGHTNTGELFF. This chain links TRBV5-6 with TRBJ2-2; possible D gene TRBD1, 6 bases. CDR3 length: 16 amino acids. The V gene's germline CDR1 is SGHDT and CDR2 YYEEEE. V shed 0 bases and J shed 2 bases, with 11 bases lying between them.